Reported below is one TCR beta chain. The data belong to a study of shared clonotypes between healthy human individuals. Data came from immunoSEQ multiplex PCR; TCRdb stores just in-frame clones and leaves some out. The table records millions of clones, around nine tenths of them present only once. V lost 6 bases and J lost 10, with 10 bases in between. The V gene's germline CDR1 is SGHAT and CDR2 FQNNGV. The CDR3 extends over 12 amino acids. The chain has TRBV11-2 and TRBJ1-6; D gene ambiguous. The sequenced sample was naive CD4+ T cells sorted from blood. Subset defined: CD45RA+ positively selected. This receptor was identified in a man between 18 and 35 years old in good health. CDR3 in DNA: TGTGCCAGCAGGTTGGGTAACTCACCCCTCCACTTT. It specifies CASRLGNSPLHF.